This entry lists 9 T cell receptor beta chains sequenced from one sample in a study of CD8+ T cells in alopecia areata. RNA, once extracted, was reverse transcribed into cDNA for use as the sequencing template. Sequenced by immunoSEQ multiplex PCR; TCRdb stores in-frame clones only, minus some. This sample carries 180,000 or so clones, roughly 60% of them seen once, and the ten largest clones take around 1.6%. The material was CD4+ T cells sorted from blood, obtained at week 0. The receptors were sampled from a human donor with alopecia areata.

The genes are TRBV7-3 and TRBJ1-1; a possible D gene is TRBD1 (5 bases). V shed 5 bases and J shed 1 base, with 8 bases lying between them. The germline V gene has CDR1 SGHTA and CDR2 FQGTGA. This CDR3 spans 13 amino acids. CDR3 coding DNA: TGTGCCAGCAGCCGTGGGGGGAACACTGAAGCTTTCTTT. Its protein product is CASSRGGNTEAFF. Complete variable domain (other parts from reference TRBV7-3 and TRBJ1-1): GAGVSQTPSNKVTEKGKYVELRCDPISGHTALYWYRQSLGQGPEFLIYFQGTGAADDSGLPNDRFFAVRPEGSVSTLKIQRTERGDSAVYLCASSRGGNTEAFFGQGTRLTVV.

The J gene is TRBJ2-7, the V gene TRBV5-1, with 7 bases fitting TRBD1. Germline CDR1 SGHRS, CDR2 YFSETQ. There are 14 residues in the CDR3. V lost 5 bases to trimming and J lost 2 bases; unmatched junction nucleotides: 7. The CDR3 DNA is TGCGCCAGCAGGGGGACAGTTAACGCCTACGAGCAGTACTTC. As protein: CASRGTVNAYEQYF. Together with reference TRBV5-1 and TRBJ2-7, the CDR3 gives the full variable domain: KAGVTQTPRYLIKTRGQQVTLSCSPISGHRSVSWYQQTPGQGLQFLFEYFSETQRNKGNFPGRFSGRQFSNSRSEMNVSTLELGDSALYLCASRGTVNAYEQYFGPGTRLTVT.

This chain joins TRBV4-3 and TRBJ1-5, with D possibly TRBD1 on 6 matching bases. CDR1 LGHNA and CDR2 YSLEER come from the germline V gene. The CDR3 runs 16 residues. Deletions cut 0 bases from V and 3 bases from J, with 12 bases between. The CDR3 region has the DNA TGCGCCAGCAGCCAAGATTGGGGGGCCTACAATCAGCCCCAGCATTTT. This gives the protein CASSQDWGAYNQPQHF.

This clone was counted a single time. The chain combines TRBV9 with TRBJ2-5; D uncertain. V lost 0 bases to trimming and J lost 4 bases, with 7 bases between them. This CDR3 region has 13 residues. Germline assignment: CDR1 SGDLS and CDR2 YYNGEE. DNA of the CDR3: TGTGCCAGCAGCGTAGACTATCCAGAGACCCAGTACTTC. Its translation: CASSVDYPETQYF.

This clone was detected a few times. The chain combines TRBV6-6 with TRBJ1-3; TRBD1 agrees at 7 bases. This CDR3 is 16 amino acids long. The ends lost 5 bases at V and 0 bases at J; junction bases unmatched: 7. Per germline, CDR1 MNHNY and CDR2 SVGAGI (reference sequence). The CDR3: CASSGGGRFSGNTIYF. CDR3 DNA sequence: TGTGCCAGCAGTGGAGGGGGCCGGTTCTCTGGAAACACCATATATTTT.

The chain links TRBV6-5 to TRBJ1-2; possibly TRBD1 for D (6 bases). Germline assignment: CDR1 MNHEY and CDR2 SVGAGI. V lost 5 bases and J 4 bases, leaving 14 bases between the germline ends. The CDR3 extends over 14 amino acids. The CDR3 region is CASSRTIQGYGYTF. CDR3 sequence (DNA): TGTGCCAGCAGTCGAACTATACAGGGCTATGGCTACACCTTC.

The chain employs TRBV4-3 and TRBJ1-6; D uncertain. The CDR3 length is 15 residues. Germline values: CDR1 LGHNA, CDR2 YSLEER. Trimming cost V 3 bases and J 4 bases, with 10 bases left between them. This CDR3 reads CASSQNRLYNSPLHF. The CDR3, as DNA: TGCGCCAGCAGCCAGAATAGACTTTATAATTCACCCCTCCACTTT.

This chain joins TRBV9 and TRBJ1-1; D gene unclear. Germline CDR1 is SGDLS and CDR2 is YYNGEE. The CDR3 totals 13 residues. Trimming stripped 0 bases from V and 1 base from J, with 4 bases between. This CDR3 is CASSVEENTEAFF. In DNA form, the CDR3 reads TGTGCCAGCAGCGTAGAGGAGAACACTGAAGCTTTCTTT.

The chain links TRBV6-1 to TRBJ1-2; D perhaps matches TRBD1 (5 bases). Trimming left V 2 bases short and J 5 bases short, with 9 bases between. The CDR3 covers 13 residues. Germline V gene data show CDR1 as MNHNS and CDR2 as SASEGT. CDR3 in amino acids: CASSERGSYGYTF. CDR3 in DNA: TGTGCCAGCAGTGAAAGGGGTTCGTATGGCTACACCTTC.